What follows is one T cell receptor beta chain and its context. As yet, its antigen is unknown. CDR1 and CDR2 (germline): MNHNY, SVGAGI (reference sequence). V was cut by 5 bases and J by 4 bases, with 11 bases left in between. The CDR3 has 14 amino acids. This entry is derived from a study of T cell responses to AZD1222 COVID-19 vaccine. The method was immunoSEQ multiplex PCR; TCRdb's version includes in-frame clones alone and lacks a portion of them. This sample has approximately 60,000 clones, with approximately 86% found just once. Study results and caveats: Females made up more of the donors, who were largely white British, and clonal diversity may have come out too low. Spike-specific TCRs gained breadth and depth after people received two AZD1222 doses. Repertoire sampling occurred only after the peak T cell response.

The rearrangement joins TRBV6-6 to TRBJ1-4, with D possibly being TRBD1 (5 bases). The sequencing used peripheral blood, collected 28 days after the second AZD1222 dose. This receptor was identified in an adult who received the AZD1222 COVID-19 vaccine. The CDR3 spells CASSARAGNEKLFF. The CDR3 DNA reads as TGTGCCAGCAGTGCCAGGGCTGGTAATGAAAAACTGTTTTTT.